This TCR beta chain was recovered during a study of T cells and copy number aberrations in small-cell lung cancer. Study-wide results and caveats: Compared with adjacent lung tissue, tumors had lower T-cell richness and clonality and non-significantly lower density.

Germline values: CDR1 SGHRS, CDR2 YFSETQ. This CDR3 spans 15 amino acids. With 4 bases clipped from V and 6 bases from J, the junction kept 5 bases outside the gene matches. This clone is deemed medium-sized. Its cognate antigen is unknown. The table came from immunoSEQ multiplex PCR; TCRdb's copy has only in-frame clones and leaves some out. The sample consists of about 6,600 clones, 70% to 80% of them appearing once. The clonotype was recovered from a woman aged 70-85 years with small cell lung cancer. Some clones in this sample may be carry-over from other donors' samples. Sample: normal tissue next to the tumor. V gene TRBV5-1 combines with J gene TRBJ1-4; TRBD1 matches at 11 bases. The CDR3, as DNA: TGCGCCAGCAGCACGGACAGGGGGCGAGATGAAAAACTGTTTTTT. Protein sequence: CASSTDRGRDEKLFF.